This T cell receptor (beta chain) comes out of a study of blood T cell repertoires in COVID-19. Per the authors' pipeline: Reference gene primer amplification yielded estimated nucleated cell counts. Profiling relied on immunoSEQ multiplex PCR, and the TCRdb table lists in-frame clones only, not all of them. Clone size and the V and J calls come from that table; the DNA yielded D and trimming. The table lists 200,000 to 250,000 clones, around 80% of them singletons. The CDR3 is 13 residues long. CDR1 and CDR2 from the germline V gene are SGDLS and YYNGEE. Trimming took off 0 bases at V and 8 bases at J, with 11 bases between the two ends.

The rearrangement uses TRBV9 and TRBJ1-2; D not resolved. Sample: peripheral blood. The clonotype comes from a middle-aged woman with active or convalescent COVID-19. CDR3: CASSVAGRKGYTF. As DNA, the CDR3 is TGTGCCAGCAGCGTAGCAGGAAGAAAGGGCTACACCTTC.